The next 19 T cell receptor beta chains were all read from a single sample in a study of technical replicates of blood from several donors. Sequencing was performed with immunoSEQ multiplex PCR; in TCRdb, only in-frame clones are kept and a portion is missing. Of under 85,000 clones in the sample, more than 85% are singletons; the top ten hold about 0.38%. Sequenced: T cells isolated from PBMCs. Receptors were obtained from a human donor in good health. Some clones in this sample may be carry-over from other donors' samples.

The sample holds a few counts of this clone. The chain has TRBV11-1 and TRBJ1-1; D perhaps matches TRBD1 (5 bases). CDR3 size: 14 residues. CDR1 SGHAT and CDR2 FQDESV come from the germline V gene (reference sequence). Deletions cut 1 base from V and 8 bases from J, with 14 bases between. CDR3 protein: CASSLVGPGVEAFF. Here the CDR3 DNA reads TGTGCCAGCAGCTTAGTAGGTCCGGGGGTCGAAGCTTTCTTT.

This clone was observed a single time. This chain uses TRBV6-1 with TRBJ2-5; 9 bases agree with TRBD2. The junction had 7 bases not matched to a gene; V was cut back by 0 bases and J by 5 bases. The CDR3 is 16 amino acids. The germline V gene has CDR1 MNHNS and CDR2 SASEGT. CDR3 in amino acids: CASSEAISGSWETQYF. DNA of the CDR3: TGTGCCAGCAGTGAAGCTATTAGCGGGAGTTGGGAGACCCAGTACTTC.

V usage is TRBV6-5 and J usage is TRBJ1-1; TRBD1 agrees at 9 bases. CDR1 is MNHEY and CDR2 is SVGAGI in the germline V gene. J was trimmed by 4 bases and V by 4 bases; bases with no gene match: 7. This CDR3 comprises 15 residues. CDR3: CASSSPGQGPTEAFF. CDR3 DNA sequence: TGTGCCAGCAGTTCCCCCGGACAGGGGCCCACTGAAGCTTTCTTT.

The genes are TRBV5-1 and TRBJ1-1; unclear D gene. There are 14 residues in the CDR3. V lost 2 bases to trimming and J lost 5 bases, with 13 bases between them. Germline lookup yields CDR1 SGHRS and CDR2 YFSETQ. CDR3 sequence reads: CASSFLGRETEAFF. The CDR3 DNA follows: TGCGCCAGCAGCTTCCTAGGGAGGGAGACTGAAGCTTTCTTT.

This chain links TRBV4-1 with TRBJ2-7, with TRBD2 matching over 9 bases. Germline V gene sequence: CDR1 MGHRA, CDR2 YSYEKL. This CDR3 comprises 17 residues. Trimming cost V 4 bases and J 4 bases; bases outside gene matches: 14. The DNA for the CDR3 is TGCGCCAGCAGCCCTAACCCGGCTAGCGGGATGTCGTACGAGCAGTACTTC. It is translated as CASSPNPASGMSYEQYF.

The rearrangement joins TRBV5-1 to TRBJ2-3, with TRBD2 matching 9 bases. The CDR3 has 15 residues. V shed 0 bases, J shed 1 base, and the junction held 0 bases outside the gene matches. Germline lookup yields CDR1 SGHRS and CDR2 YFSETQ. The CDR3 region has the DNA TGCGCCAGCAGCTTGGGACTAGCGGGCACAGATACGCAGTATTTT. Protein sequence: CASSLGLAGTDTQYF.

The gene calls are TRBV7-9 and TRBJ2-5; 8 bases map to TRBD2. J was trimmed by 5 bases and V by 0 bases; bases with no gene match: 8. Per the germline V gene, CDR1 is SEHNR and CDR2 is FQNEAQ (reference sequence). This CDR3 region has 16 residues. DNA of the CDR3: TGTGCCAGCAGCTTAGCGCGGGAGGCCCCGTCGGAGACCCAGTACTTC. Translating gives CASSLAREAPSETQYF.

The J gene is TRBJ1-2, the V gene TRBV27; D not resolved. This CDR3 contains 14 residues. The V gene's germline CDR1 is MNHEY and CDR2 SMNVEV (reference sequence). V lost 3 bases, J lost 5 bases, and 13 bases lay in between. CDR3 residues: CASSFSMRGYGYTF. The CDR3 DNA reads TGTGCCAGCAGTTTTTCGATGCGGGGATATGGCTACACCTTC.

V usage is TRBV6-5 and J usage is TRBJ1-3; 7 bases align to TRBD1. The V and J ends lost 6 bases and 3 bases, in that order; junction bases with no gene match: 8. CDR3 length: 15 residues. The V gene's germline CDR1 is MNHEY and CDR2 SVGAGI. The CDR3 nucleotides read TGTGCCAGCAGCGGGGGACAGACGGTTGGAAACACCATATATTTT. Its protein product is CASSGGQTVGNTIYF.

There are a few counts of this clone. The chain has TRBV18 and TRBJ1-4, with D possibly matching TRBD1 (6 bases). Trimming took 5 bases from V and 5 from J, leaving 6 bases between them. CDR3 length: 12 residues. Germline V CDR1 and CDR2: KGHSH, LQKENI. In DNA, the CDR3 is TGTGCCAGCTCAGGACAGAATGAAAAACTGTTTTTT. This sequence encodes CASSGQNEKLFF.

This clone has just one count. The chain has TRBV19 and TRBJ1-1; D unresolved. Trimming pared 0 bases from V and 7 bases from J, leaving 9 bases between. Germline loops: CDR1 LNHDA, CDR2 SQIVND (reference sequence). The CDR3 consists of 13 residues. The CDR3 nucleotides read TGTGCCAGTAGTATAGATGGAGGTTATGAAGCTTTCTTT. Amino acid sequence: CASSIDGGYEAFF.

This chain joins TRBV5-1 and TRBJ2-3; 8 nucleotides align to TRBD2. V shed 2 bases, J shed 2 bases, and the junction held 4 bases outside the gene matches. Germline V CDR1 and CDR2: SGHRS, YFSETQ. This CDR3 is 15 amino acids long. CDR3 sequence: CASSFLAGPTDTQYF. The CDR3 nucleotides are TGCGCCAGCAGCTTTTTAGCGGGACCCACAGATACGCAGTATTTT. The full variable domain, rest sourced from reference TRBV5-1 and TRBJ2-3, is KAGVTQTPRYLIKTRGQQVTLSCSPISGHRSVSWYQQTPGQGLQFLFEYFSETQRNKGNFPGRFSGRQFSNSRSEMNVSTLELGDSALYLCASSFLAGPTDTQYFGPGTRLTVL.

This chain joins TRBV4-2 and TRBJ1-1, with D perhaps TRBD1 (5 bases). Germline CDR1 reads LGHNA; CDR2 reads YNFKEQ. Deletions cut 3 bases from V and 7 bases from J, with 15 bases between. CDR3 length: 14 residues. The CDR3 coding sequence is TGTGCCAGCAGCCAGTCCCCGGGGGGTCTTGAAGCTTTCTTT. Encoded protein: CASSQSPGGLEAFF.

The chain is built from TRBV28 and TRBJ2-2, with a possible D match to TRBD1 (6 bases). From germline, CDR1 is MDHEN and CDR2 SYDVKM. V was pared by 5 bases and J by 3 bases, with 16 bases between. CDR3 length: 16 residues. The CDR3 spells CASSPWKTGYTGELFF. DNA for the CDR3: TGTGCCAGCAGTCCTTGGAAGACAGGTTACACCGGGGAGCTGTTTTTT.

J is TRBJ1-2 and V is TRBV5-1; D remains unclear. CDR3 length: 13 residues. From germline, CDR1 is SGHRS and CDR2 YFSETQ. Trimming cost V 0 bases and J 4 bases, with 7 bases left between them. This chain's CDR3 is CASSLATVYGYTF. The CDR3 coding sequence is TGCGCCAGCAGCTTGGCTACGGTCTATGGCTACACCTTC. The entire variable domain, with the rest obtained from reference TRBV5-1 and TRBJ1-2, is as follows: KAGVTQTPRYLIKTRGQQVTLSCSPISGHRSVSWYQQTPGQGLQFLFEYFSETQRNKGNFPGRFSGRQFSNSRSEMNVSTLELGDSALYLCASSLATVYGYTFGSGTRLTVV.

This chain connects TRBV19 to TRBJ1-1, with a weak D call TRBD1 (6 bases). This CDR3 has 12 residues. The ends were cut back, 10 bases at V and 6 bases at J, with 15 bases in the middle. Germline-derived CDR1 and CDR2 are LNHDA and SQIVND (reference sequence). This CDR3 is CATTKGGAEAFF. The CDR3 DNA reads TGTGCCACCACAAAAGGGGGAGCTGAAGCTTTCTTT.

This clone was seen a single time. The V call is TRBV13, the J call TRBJ1-2; 7 bases align to TRBD1. The junction had 11 bases not matched to a gene; V was cut back by 5 bases and J by 8 bases. The CDR3 sequence is 14 residues long. CDR1 is PRHDT, CDR2 FYEKMQ, per germline (reference sequence). This CDR3 reads CASSRLDRLRGYTF. DNA of the CDR3: TGTGCCAGCAGCAGGTTGGACAGGCTTAGGGGCTACACCTTC.

In the case of this clone: A junction end diverges from the germline sequence, so it may reflect a read error. Other DNA sequences in this specimen translate into the identical CDR3. This chain joins TRBV28 and TRBJ1-1; 8 nucleotides line up with TRBD1. This CDR3 has 15 residues. The germline gives CDR1 MDHEN, CDR2 SYDVKM. The CDR3 bases are TGTGCCACCTTCGCTGGACAGGGCTTGAACACTGAAGCCTTCTTT. Translating gives CATFAGQGLNTEAFF.

V gene TRBV29-1 combines with J gene TRBJ2-7; 11 positions agree with TRBD2. Germline V gene lookup returns CDR1 SQVTM and CDR2 ANQGSEA. The CDR3 has 20 amino acids. Losses at the gene ends were 4 bases for V and 4 bases for J; bases not matched to a gene: 24. CDR3 in amino acids: CSVVLTRLAGPGGTLYEQYF. The CDR3 nucleotides are TGCAGCGTTGTTCTTACCCGACTAGCGGGACCGGGAGGAACTCTTTACGAGCAGTACTTC.